The 14 T cell receptor beta chains below come from one sample, sequenced in a study of PD-L1 blockade in urothelial cancer (dated 2017 in TCRdb). Library preparation used the immunoSEQ multiplex PCR assay. This immuneACCESS table, as held by TCRdb, lists in-frame sequences with V and J called but not all clones. Of the missing ones, under half trace to an unresolved V gene in checked studies; the others have no known cause. This sample lists approximately 100,000 clones; roughly nine tenths were detected once. The ten largest clones capture almost 0.95% of the sample. The sample was PBMCs, taken around atezolizumab (anti-PD-L1) treatment. The receptors stem from a woman of 80 years or more with urothelial cancer.

The genes are TRBV5-8 and TRBJ2-5, with 8 bases that match TRBD2. After removal of 6 bases from V and 4 bases from J, the junction contained 17 bases not matched to a gene. This CDR3 region has 17 residues. Germline CDR1 is SGHTS and CDR2 is YDEGEE. CDR3 amino acids: CASTPGAQLAGRETQYF. The CDR3 nucleotides read TGTGCCAGCACCCCTGGGGCTCAGCTAGCGGGTAGAGAGACCCAGTACTTC.

The J gene is TRBJ2-5, the V gene TRBV27; 7 nucleotides match TRBD1. J lost 5 bases, V lost 5 bases, and 5 bases had no gene match. The CDR3 loop spans 13 amino acids. Germline loops: CDR1 MNHEY, CDR2 SMNVEV (reference sequence). The CDR3, as DNA: TGTGCCAGCAGTCCAGACAGGGAGGAGACCCAGTACTTC. It encodes CASSPDREETQYF.

The chain's CDR3 is CASSLDSGRRGLEQYF. The DNA for the CDR3 is TGCGCCAGCAGCTTGGATTCGGGGAGACGGGGTCTCGAGCAGTACTTC. This rearrangement joins TRBV5-1 to TRBJ2-7, with a weak D call TRBD2 (5 bases). The germline V gene encodes CDR1 SGHRS and CDR2 YFSETQ. Trimming stripped 0 bases from V and 6 bases from J, with 19 bases between. The CDR3 sequence is 16 residues long. Complete variable domain (other parts from reference TRBV5-1 and TRBJ2-7): KAGVTQTPRYLIKTRGQQVTLSCSPISGHRSVSWYQQTPGQGLQFLFEYFSETQRNKGNFPGRFSGRQFSNSRSEMNVSTLELGDSALYLCASSLDSGRRGLEQYFGPGTRLTVT.

The CDR3 sequence: CASSIGWGENIQYF. The CDR3 coding sequence is TGTGCCAGTAGTATTGGTTGGGGAGAAAACATTCAGTACTTC. V usage is TRBV19 and J usage is TRBJ2-4; D perhaps matches TRBD2 (5 bases). There are 14 residues in the CDR3. CDR1 LNHDA and CDR2 SQIVND come from the germline V gene (reference sequence). The V gene lost 3 bases and the J gene lost 5 bases, with 11 bases spanning the gap.

The chain carries TRBV30 and TRBJ2-2; TRBD2 aligns across 8 bases. V gave up 7 bases and J gave up 5 bases; unmatched junction bases: 12. Germline values: CDR1 GTSNPN, CDR2 SVGIG (reference sequence). The length of the CDR3 is 15 residues. The CDR3 DNA is TGTGCCTTACCCTCTAGCGGGTTTGGGACCGGGGAGCTGTTTTTT. Residues: CALPSSGFGTGELFF.

The chain recombines TRBV30 with TRBJ1-1; D is ambiguous. The CDR3 spans 15 residues. Between the trimmed V and J ends, which lost 0 bases and 0 bases, there was a span of 11 bases. Germline CDR1 is GTSNPN and CDR2 is SVGIG (reference sequence). CDR3: CAWSVAGKVNTEAFF. DNA of the CDR3: TGTGCCTGGAGTGTTGCAGGAAAGGTGAACACTGAAGCTTTCTTT.

The chain recombines TRBV5-4 with TRBJ1-4, with D possibly matching TRBD1 (5 bases). This CDR3 comprises 13 residues. V shed 3 bases and J shed 6 bases, with 9 bases lying between them. Germline V gene lookup returns CDR1 SGHNT and CDR2 YYREEE (reference sequence). For the CDR3, the DNA is TGTGCCAGCAGCTCCAAACAGGATGAAAAACTGTTTTTT. Encoded protein: CASSSKQDEKLFF.

CDR3 in amino acids: CASSRQRNTEAFF. CDR3 sequence (DNA): TGTGCCAGTAGTAGGCAGCGGAACACTGAAGCTTTCTTT. The chain is built from TRBV19 and TRBJ1-1, with D unresolved. This CDR3 contains 13 residues. V lost 4 bases to trimming and J lost 1 base, with 7 bases between them. Germline-derived CDR1 and CDR2 are LNHDA and SQIVND (reference sequence).

The chain joins TRBV5-4 to TRBJ1-2; TRBD1 is a possible D gene (5 bases). The CDR3 consists of 13 residues. Germline loops: CDR1 SGHNT, CDR2 YYREEE (reference sequence). Trimming took off 0 bases at V and 4 bases at J, with 7 bases between the two ends. The CDR3 bases are TGTGCCAGCAGCTTGGAGGGGCCCTATGGCTACACCTTC. It is translated as CASSLEGPYGYTF.

The chain uses TRBV4-2 and TRBJ2-1; D remains ambiguous. The germline CDR1 and CDR2 sequences are LGHNA and YNFKEQ. The CDR3 loop spans 13 amino acids. V was pared by 5 bases and J by 6 bases, with 11 bases between. The CDR3 sequence: CASSAESGNEQFF. CDR3 nucleotides: TGTGCCAGCAGCGCGGAGTCCGGCAATGAGCAGTTCTTC.

On this clone: This sample also contains other DNA sequences that code for the same CDR3. The rearrangement uses TRBV5-1 and TRBJ2-2; TRBD1 agrees at 7 bases. V was clipped by 0 bases and J by 4 bases; unmatched bases: 0. The CDR3 totals 14 residues. The germline CDR1 and CDR2 sequences are SGHRS and YFSETQ. The CDR3 loop is CASSLAGGTGELFF. CDR3 DNA sequence: TGCGCCAGCAGCTTGGCAGGGGGCACCGGGGAGCTGTTTTTT.

J is TRBJ1-1 and V is TRBV7-9; D is possibly TRBD1 (5 bases). In germline, CDR1 is SEHNR, CDR2 FQNEAQ (reference sequence). The CDR3 length is 15 residues. V lost 3 bases to trimming and J lost 0 bases, with 11 bases between them. As DNA, the CDR3 is TGTGCCAGCAGCTTTTTCAGACAGTTGAACACTGAAGCTTTCTTT. It is translated as CASSFFRQLNTEAFF. The complete variable domain, with remaining parts taken from reference TRBV7-9 and TRBJ1-1, reads DTGVSQNPRHKITKRGQNVTFRCDPISEHNRLYWYRQTLGQGPEFLTYFQNEAQLEKSRLLSDRFSAERPKGSFSTLEIQRTEQGDSAMYLCASSFFRQLNTEAFFGQGTRLTVV.

The chain couples TRBV10-2 to TRBJ1-5, with 7 nucleotides matching TRBD1. The germline V gene has CDR1 WSHSY and CDR2 SAAADI. Trimming cost V 7 bases and J 7 bases; bases outside gene matches: 7. The CDR3 sequence is 13 residues long. CDR3: CASNLQGNQPQHF. DNA for the CDR3: TGCGCCAGCAACCTACAGGGGAACCAGCCCCAGCATTTT.

J is TRBJ2-7 and V is TRBV27, with 11 bases fitting TRBD2. This CDR3 region has 14 residues. CDR1 MNHEY and CDR2 SMNVEV come from the germline V gene (reference sequence). The V and J ends lost 6 bases and 3 bases, in that order; junction bases with no gene match: 4. The CDR3 coding sequence is TGTGCCAGCAGGCTAGCGGGAGGCCTCTACGAGCAGTACTTC. Encoded protein: CASRLAGGLYEQYF.